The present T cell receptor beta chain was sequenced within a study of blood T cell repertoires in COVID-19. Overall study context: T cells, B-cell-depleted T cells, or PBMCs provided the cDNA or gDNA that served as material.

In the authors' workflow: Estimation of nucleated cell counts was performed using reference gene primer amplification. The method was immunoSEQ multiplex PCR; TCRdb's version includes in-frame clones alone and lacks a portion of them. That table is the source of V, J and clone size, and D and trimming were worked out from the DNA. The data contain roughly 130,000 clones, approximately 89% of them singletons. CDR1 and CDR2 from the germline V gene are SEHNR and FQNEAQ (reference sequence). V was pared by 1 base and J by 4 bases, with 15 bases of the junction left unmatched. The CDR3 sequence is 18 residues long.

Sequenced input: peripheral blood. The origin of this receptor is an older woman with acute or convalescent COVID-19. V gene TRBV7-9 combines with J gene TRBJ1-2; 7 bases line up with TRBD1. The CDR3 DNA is TGTGCCAGCAGCTTAGTCGGCCGGACAGGCCCCTCCGTCTATGGCTACACCTTC. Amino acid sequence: CASSLVGRTGPSVYGYTF.